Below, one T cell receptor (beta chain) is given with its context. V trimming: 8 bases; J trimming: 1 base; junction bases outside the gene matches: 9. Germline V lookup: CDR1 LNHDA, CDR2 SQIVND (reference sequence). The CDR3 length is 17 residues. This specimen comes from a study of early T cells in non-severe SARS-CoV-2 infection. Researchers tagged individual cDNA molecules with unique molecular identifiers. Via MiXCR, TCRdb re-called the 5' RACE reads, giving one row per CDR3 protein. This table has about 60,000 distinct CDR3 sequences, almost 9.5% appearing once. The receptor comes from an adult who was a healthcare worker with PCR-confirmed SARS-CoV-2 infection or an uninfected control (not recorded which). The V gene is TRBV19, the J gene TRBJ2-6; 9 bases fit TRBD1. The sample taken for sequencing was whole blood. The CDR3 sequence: CASSKGQGSSGANVLTF. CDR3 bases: TGTGCCAGTTCAAAAGGACAGGGGTCATCTGGGGCCAACGTCCTGACTTTC.